These T cell receptor beta chains were read from a single sample in a study of CD8+ T cells in alopecia areata. Sequencing was performed with immunoSEQ multiplex PCR; in TCRdb, only in-frame clones are kept and a portion is missing. Among fewer than 200,000 clones listed, 50% to 60% were seen once. This material consisted of CD4+ T cells sorted from blood, taken at week 0. Receptors originate from a human donor with alopecia areata. CDR3s include the opening cysteine and the closing phenylalanine or tryptophan. D genes are given only for firm matches. Some rows mark clone size as missing; the rest say once, few, many or name a class of expanded clone.

>TRBV30|TRBJ1-5|NA|NA
TGTGCCTGGAGTGCCCGAGGAGCTAGCAATCAGCCCCAGCATTTT
CAWSARGASNQPQHF
>TRBV27|TRBJ1-4|NA|NA
TGTGCCAGCAGTTTAGGTCCGGGGAGTTATGAAAAACTGTTTTTT
CASSLGPGSYEKLFF
>TRBV11-2|TRBJ2-5|TRBD1|once
TGTGCCAGCAGCCCGGACAGGGGAAGTTGGGAGACCCAGTACTTC
CASSPDRGSWETQYF
>TRBV7-8|TRBJ1-6|NA|NA
TGTGCCAGCAGCTTAGGGACAGATAATTCACCCCTCCACTTT
CASSLGTDNSPLHF
>TRBV25-1|TRBJ2-7|NA|NA
TGTGCCAGCAGTGAATATGGCAGTGTCCGCGTGGAGCAGTACTTC
CASSEYGSVRVEQYF
>TRBV5-1|TRBJ2-7|TRBD1|NA
TGCGCCAGCAGCTCCGGGACAGCGTCCTACGAGCAGTACTTC
CASSSGTASYEQYF
>TRBV4-2|TRBJ2-2|NA|NA
TGTGCCAGCAGCCAAGATCGGGGAAGCACCGGGGAGCTGTTTTTT
CASSQDRGSTGELFF
>TRBV6-6|TRBJ2-1|NA|NA
TGTGCCAGCAGTTACGACAATGAGCAGTTCTTC
CASSYDNEQFF
>TRBV19|TRBJ2-2|NA|NA
TGTGCCAGTAGTAGGACAGAAACCGGGGAGCTGTTTTTT
CASSRTETGELFF
>TRBV29-1|TRBJ1-1|NA|few
TGCAGCGTTGTTGCATCGAACACTGAAGCTTTCTTT
CSVVASNTEAFF
>TRBV30|TRBJ2-5|NA|NA
TGTGCCCAGAGATTGGGGCTCGAGACCCAGTACTTC
CAQRLGLETQYF
>TRBV2|TRBJ2-3|NA|NA
TGTGCTCAGCGAGAGGGGGGGAACACAGATACGCAGTATTTT
CAQREGGNTDTQYF
>TRBV29-1|TRBJ1-2|TRBD1|NA
TGCAGCGTTGAAGAGAGGGACAGTAGCTATGGCTACACCTTC
CSVEERDSSYGYTF
>TRBV30|TRBJ1-3|TRBD1|NA
TGTGCCTGGAGTGTGACAGGGACTGGAAACACCATATATTTT
CAWSVTGTGNTIYF
>TRBV6-5|TRBJ1-2|NA|NA
TGTGCCAGCAGTCCAAAACCCGGACAGCTCTATGGCTACACCTTC
CASSPKPGQLYGYTF
>TRBV7-3|TRBJ2-5|TRBD1|few
TGTGCCAGCAGCTCCCGACAGGGGGAAGCCCAGTACTTC
CASSSRQGEAQYF
>TRBV4-1|TRBJ2-3|TRBD2|NA
TGCGCCAGCAGCCAACGAATTGGACTAGCGGAAAGCACAGATACGCAGTATTTT
CASSQRIGLAESTDTQYF
>TRBV6-4|TRBJ2-7|NA|once
TGTGCCAGCAGCACCTTTGGGGCCGCGGTGGCCGAGCAGTACTTC
CASSTFGAAVAEQYF
>TRBV7-3|TRBJ2-3|NA|few
TGTGCCAGCACTTTGACGGGGGCAATGACAGATACGCAGTATTTT
CASTLTGAMTDTQYF
>TRBV7-9|TRBJ2-2|TRBD1|once
TGTGCCAGCCGGGACAGAGAAACCGGGGAGCTGTTTTTT
CASRDRETGELFF
>TRBV19|TRBJ2-4|TRBD1|many
TGTGCCAGTAGTATCCGACAGGGAAACATTCAGTACTTC
CASSIRQGNIQYF
>TRBV13|TRBJ2-3|NA|NA
TGTGCCAGCAGCGCGGGCCTAGCTCGCACAGATACGCAGTATTTT
CASSAGLARTDTQYF
>TRBV6-6|TRBJ2-3|TRBD1|NA
TGTGCCAGCAGTGTGGACAGGGGGTACACAGATACGCAGTATTTT
CASSVDRGYTDTQYF
>TRBV18|TRBJ1-6|TRBD1|NA
TGTGCCAGCTCACCGAACACCGGGACAGATAATTCACCCCTCCACTTT
CASSPNTGTDNSPLHF
>TRBV5-1|TRBJ2-5|TRBD1|NA
TGCGCCAGCAGCGAGGGACAGGTGGAGGGGGCCCAGTACTTC
CASSEGQVEGAQYF
>TRBV5-1|TRBJ1-1|NA|few
TGCGCCAGCAGCTTGGAACGCACTGAAGCTTTCTTT
CASSLERTEAFF
>TRBV27|TRBJ1-1|NA|few
TGTGCCAGCAGTTTTTCAGGGAACACTGAAGCTTTCTTT
CASSFSGNTEAFF